The rows below give T cell receptor beta chains drawn from one sample of a study of regulatory T cells in long-lasting Graves disease. TCRdb independently ran MiXCR on the multiplex PCR reads; one entry per CDR3 protein. The top ten clones hold about 20% of a sample with roughly 420,000 distinct CDR3 sequences, 15% to 17% of them seen once. Sequenced here: peripheral blood mononuclear cells (PBMCs), sampled at new diagnosis, from a patient treated with antithyroid drugs. The receptors originated from a female donor with Graves disease. The CDR3 runs from the conserved cysteine through the conserved F or W. Each record gives: D gene, J gene, clone size, V gene, CDR3 protein, CDR3 DNA. D genes are given only for firm matches. Rows give clone size only sometimes, using once, few, many, or a class for an expanded clone.

d_call: TRBD1; j_call: TRBJ2-1; clone_size: many; v_call: TRBV24-1; cdr3_aa: CATSDSGTGGWEQFF; cdr3_nt: TGTGCCACCAGTGATTCCGGGACAGGGGGCTGGGAGCAGTTCTTC
d_call: -; j_call: TRBJ2-1; clone_size: -; v_call: TRBV9; cdr3_aa: CASSAEDNEQFF; cdr3_nt: TGTGCCAGCAGCGCCGAGGACAATGAGCAGTTCTTC
d_call: -; j_call: TRBJ2-2; clone_size: many; v_call: TRBV20-1; cdr3_aa: CSARVSSPIANTGELFF; cdr3_nt: TGCAGTGCTAGAGTCTCCTCCCCTATAGCGAACACCGGGGAGCTGTTTTTT
d_call: TRBD1; j_call: TRBJ1-2; clone_size: many; v_call: TRBV20-1; cdr3_aa: CSASPGQGFYGYTF; cdr3_nt: TGCAGTGCTAGTCCAGGACAGGGGTTCTATGGCTACACCTTC
d_call: TRBD1; j_call: TRBJ1-6; clone_size: many; v_call: TRBV7-2; cdr3_aa: CASSPGGGINSPLHF; cdr3_nt: TGTGCCAGCAGCCCAGGGGGGGGAATCAATTCACCCCTCCACTTT
d_call: -; j_call: TRBJ1-4; clone_size: -; v_call: TRBV15; cdr3_aa: CATSREQGGLGKLFF; cdr3_nt: TGTGCCACCAGCAGAGAACAGGGTGGGCTGGGAAAACTGTTTTTT
d_call: -; j_call: TRBJ2-3; clone_size: many; v_call: TRBV7-9; cdr3_aa: CASRAGVTDTQYF; cdr3_nt: TGTGCCAGCAGAGCTGGAGTCACAGATACGCAGTATTTT
d_call: TRBD1; j_call: TRBJ2-1; clone_size: many; v_call: TRBV7-7; cdr3_aa: CASSLSTGGYNEQFF; cdr3_nt: TGTGCTAGCAGCTTATCCACAGGGGGCTACAATGAGCAGTTCTTC
d_call: -; j_call: TRBJ1-5; clone_size: many; v_call: TRBV3-1; cdr3_aa: CASSQDGPAGQPQHF; cdr3_nt: TGTGCCAGCAGCCAAGACGGTCCGGCGGGTCAGCCCCAGCATTTT
d_call: TRBD2; j_call: TRBJ2-1; clone_size: many; v_call: TRBV5-6; cdr3_aa: CASRDGTSGMFNEQFF; cdr3_nt: TGTGCCAGCAGGGACGGGACTAGCGGGATGTTCAATGAGCAGTTCTTC
d_call: -; j_call: TRBJ2-4; clone_size: -; v_call: TRBV20-1; cdr3_aa: CSEVRGARDVNIQYF; cdr3_nt: TGCAGTGAGGTTCGGGGGGCGCGGGACGTAAACATTCAGTACTTC
d_call: -; j_call: TRBJ1-4; clone_size: -; v_call: TRBV6-2/TRBV6-3; cdr3_aa: CASSYRTRDEKLFF; cdr3_nt: TGTGCCAGCAGTTACCGGACCCGGGATGAAAAACTGTTTTTT
d_call: TRBD2; j_call: TRBJ2-1; clone_size: many; v_call: TRBV5-5; cdr3_aa: CASSLDPVASGIWLNEQFF; cdr3_nt: TGTGCCAGCAGCTTAGATCCGGTGGCTAGCGGGATTTGGCTCAATGAGCAGTTCTTC
d_call: -; j_call: TRBJ2-7; clone_size: -; v_call: TRBV6-2/TRBV6-3; cdr3_aa: CASSYVRDPGPADSYEQYF; cdr3_nt: TGTGCCAGCAGTTACGTTCGGGATCCGGGACCAGCGGACTCCTACGAGCAGTACTTC
d_call: TRBD2; j_call: TRBJ2-1; clone_size: many; v_call: TRBV28; cdr3_aa: CASSSLAGVDEQFF; cdr3_nt: TGTGCCAGCAGTTCCCTAGCGGGAGTAGATGAGCAGTTCTTC
d_call: -; j_call: TRBJ2-7; clone_size: few; v_call: TRBV20-1; cdr3_aa: CSARASLISEQYF; cdr3_nt: TGCAGTGCTAGGGCCTCCCTCATTAGCGAGCAGTACTTC
d_call: TRBD2; j_call: TRBJ2-1; clone_size: many; v_call: TRBV6-5; cdr3_aa: CASSLSSGRYNEQFF; cdr3_nt: TGTGCCAGCAGTTTGTCTAGCGGGAGGTACAATGAGCAGTTCTTC
d_call: -; j_call: TRBJ2-6; clone_size: -; v_call: TRBV24-1; cdr3_aa: CATSEYRAGANVLTF; cdr3_nt: TGTGCCACCAGTGAATACAGGGCCGGGGCCAACGTCCTGACTTTC
d_call: -; j_call: TRBJ2-1; clone_size: -; v_call: TRBV5-6; cdr3_aa: CASSPMAGGIYNEQFF; cdr3_nt: TGTGCCAGCAGCCCGATGGCGGGCGGGATCTACAATGAGCAGTTCTTC
d_call: TRBD1; j_call: TRBJ2-7; clone_size: few; v_call: TRBV9; cdr3_aa: CASSGRQGSSEQYF; cdr3_nt: TGTGCCAGCAGCGGTAGACAGGGGTCCAGCGAGCAGTACTTC
d_call: -; j_call: TRBJ2-4; clone_size: many; v_call: TRBV2; cdr3_aa: CASCGEAKNIQYF; cdr3_nt: TGTGCCAGTTGCGGGGAGGCCAAAAACATTCAGTACTTC
d_call: -; j_call: TRBJ1-1; clone_size: few; v_call: TRBV7-9; cdr3_aa: CASSLYSSRHPLGTEAFF; cdr3_nt: TGTGCCAGCAGCTTATATAGTTCGAGACACCCCCTGGGAACTGAAGCTTTCTTT
d_call: -; j_call: TRBJ2-3; clone_size: -; v_call: TRBV7-2; cdr3_aa: CASSSPIGDTQYF; cdr3_nt: TGTGCCAGCAGCTCTCCAATTGGAGATACGCAGTATTTT
d_call: -; j_call: TRBJ2-3; clone_size: many; v_call: TRBV29-1; cdr3_aa: CSVDVMDTQYF; cdr3_nt: TGCAGCGTTGATGTCATGGATACGCAGTATTTT
d_call: -; j_call: TRBJ1-3; clone_size: many; v_call: TRBV2; cdr3_aa: CATVSDVSSGNTIYF; cdr3_nt: TGTGCCACCGTATCGGACGTGAGCTCTGGAAACACCATATATTTT
d_call: TRBD1; j_call: TRBJ1-4; clone_size: -; v_call: TRBV7-2; cdr3_aa: CASSFRGPANEKLFF; cdr3_nt: TGTGCCAGCAGCTTCAGGGGGCCGGCTAATGAAAAACTGTTTTTT
d_call: TRBD2; j_call: TRBJ2-1; clone_size: -; v_call: TRBV20-1; cdr3_aa: CSAARESGRGYEQFF; cdr3_nt: TGCAGTGCCGCACGCGAAAGCGGGAGGGGTTATGAGCAGTTCTTC